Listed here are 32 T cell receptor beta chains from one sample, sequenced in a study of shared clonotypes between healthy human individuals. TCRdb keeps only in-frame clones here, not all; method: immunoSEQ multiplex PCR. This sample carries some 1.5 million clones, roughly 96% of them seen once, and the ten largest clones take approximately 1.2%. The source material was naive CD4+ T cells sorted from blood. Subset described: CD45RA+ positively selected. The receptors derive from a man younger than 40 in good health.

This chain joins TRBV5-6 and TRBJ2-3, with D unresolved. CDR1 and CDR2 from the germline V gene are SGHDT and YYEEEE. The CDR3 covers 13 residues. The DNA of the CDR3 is TGTGCTACCCGTGGTGGAATCACAGATACGCAGTATTTT. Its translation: CATRGGITDTQYF.

In nucleotides, the CDR3 is TGTGCCAGCAGTTACTTGGGGGGGTACCAAGAGACCCAGTACTTC. It is translated as CASSYLGGYQETQYF. V usage is TRBV6-6 and J usage is TRBJ2-5, with 7 bases that match TRBD2. The CDR3 spans 15 residues. Germline V gene data show CDR1 as MNHNY and CDR2 as SVGAGI (reference sequence). J gave up 0 bases and V 1 base, and 2 bases lay outside the gene matches.

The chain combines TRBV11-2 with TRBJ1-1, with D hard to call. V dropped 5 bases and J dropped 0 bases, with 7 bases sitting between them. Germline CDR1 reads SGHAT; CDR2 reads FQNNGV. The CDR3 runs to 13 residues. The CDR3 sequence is CASSPTVNTEAFF. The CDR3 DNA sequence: TGTGCCAGCAGCCCGACGGTGAACACTGAAGCTTTCTTT.

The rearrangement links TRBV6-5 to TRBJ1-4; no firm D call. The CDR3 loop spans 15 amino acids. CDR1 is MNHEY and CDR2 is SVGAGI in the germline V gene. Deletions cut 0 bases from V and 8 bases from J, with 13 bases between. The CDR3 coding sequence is TGTGCCAGCAGTTACTCGAGCGGATTCGTGGAAAAACTGTTTTTT. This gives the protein CASSYSSGFVEKLFF.

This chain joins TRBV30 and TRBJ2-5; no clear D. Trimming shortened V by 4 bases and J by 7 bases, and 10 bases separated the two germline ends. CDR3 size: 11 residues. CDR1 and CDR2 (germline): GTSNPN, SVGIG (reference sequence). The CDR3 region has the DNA TGTGCCTGGATTTCTACTGGGACCCAGTACTTC. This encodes CAWISTGTQYF.

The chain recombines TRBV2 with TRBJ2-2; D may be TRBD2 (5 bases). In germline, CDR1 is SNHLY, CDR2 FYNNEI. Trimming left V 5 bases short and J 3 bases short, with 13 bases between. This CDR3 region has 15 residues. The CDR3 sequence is CASSQTGIHTGELFF. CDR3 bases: TGTGCCAGCAGTCAGACGGGAATCCACACCGGGGAGCTGTTTTTT.

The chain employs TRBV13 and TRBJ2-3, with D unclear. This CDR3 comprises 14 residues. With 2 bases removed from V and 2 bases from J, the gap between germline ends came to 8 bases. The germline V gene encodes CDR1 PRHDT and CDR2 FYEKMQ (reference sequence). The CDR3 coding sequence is TGTGCCAGCAGCTTAACAGAGAACACAGATACGCAGTATTTT. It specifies CASSLTENTDTQYF. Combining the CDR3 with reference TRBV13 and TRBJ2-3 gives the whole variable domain AAGVIQSPRHLIKEKRETATLKCYPIPRHDTVYWYQQGPGQDPQFLISFYEKMQSDKGSIPDRFSAQQFSDYHSELNMSSLELGDSALYFCASSLTENTDTQYFGPGTRLTVL.

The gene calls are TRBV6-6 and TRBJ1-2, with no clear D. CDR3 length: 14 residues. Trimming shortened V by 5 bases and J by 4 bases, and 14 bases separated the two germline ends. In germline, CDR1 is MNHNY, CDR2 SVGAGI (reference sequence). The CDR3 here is CASSPSPDPYGYTF. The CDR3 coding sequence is TGTGCCAGCAGTCCCTCCCCCGATCCCTATGGCTACACCTTC.

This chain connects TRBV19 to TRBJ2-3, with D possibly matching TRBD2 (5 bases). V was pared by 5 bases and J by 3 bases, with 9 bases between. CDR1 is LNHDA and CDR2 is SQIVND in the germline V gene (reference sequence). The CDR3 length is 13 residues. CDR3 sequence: CASSPRGTDTQYF. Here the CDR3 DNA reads TGTGCCAGTAGTCCACGGGGTACAGATACGCAGTATTTT.

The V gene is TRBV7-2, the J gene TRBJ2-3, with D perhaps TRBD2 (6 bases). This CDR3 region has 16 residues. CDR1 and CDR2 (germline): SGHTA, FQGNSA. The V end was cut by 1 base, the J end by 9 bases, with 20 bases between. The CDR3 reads CASSLVGSPASRTQYF. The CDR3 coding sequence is TGTGCCAGCAGCTTAGTCGGGAGCCCTGCTAGTCGGACGCAGTATTTT.

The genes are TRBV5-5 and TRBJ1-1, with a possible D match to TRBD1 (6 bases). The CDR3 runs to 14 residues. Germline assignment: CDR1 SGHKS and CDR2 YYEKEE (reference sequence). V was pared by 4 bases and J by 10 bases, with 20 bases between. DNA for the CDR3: TGTGCCAGCAGCCGCAGGGGCCATTGGGATGGAGCTTTCTTT. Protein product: CASSRRGHWDGAFF.

The DNA for the CDR3 is TGTGCCATCAGTGATCGCCGAAACGGGGATAACTATGGCTACACCTTC. Protein product: CAISDRRNGDNYGYTF. This chain joins TRBV10-3 and TRBJ1-2, with no clear D. The CDR3 is 16 amino acids. Deletions cut 3 bases from V and 1 base from J, with 15 bases between. The germline V gene encodes CDR1 ENHRY and CDR2 SYGVKD.

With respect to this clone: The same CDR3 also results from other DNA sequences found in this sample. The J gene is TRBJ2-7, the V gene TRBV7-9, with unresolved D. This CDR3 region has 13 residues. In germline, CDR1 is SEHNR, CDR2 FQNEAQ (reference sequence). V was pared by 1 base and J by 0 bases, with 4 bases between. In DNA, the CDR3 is TGTGCCAGCAGCTTAGTTGTCTCCTACGAGCAGTACTTC. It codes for CASSLVVSYEQYF.

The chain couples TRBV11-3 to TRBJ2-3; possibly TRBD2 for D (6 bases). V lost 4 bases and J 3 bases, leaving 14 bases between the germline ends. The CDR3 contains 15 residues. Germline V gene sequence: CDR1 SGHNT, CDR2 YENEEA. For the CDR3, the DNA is TGTGCCAGCAGCTACATGGGCGGGGAGACAGATACGCAGTATTTT. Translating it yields CASSYMGGETDTQYF.

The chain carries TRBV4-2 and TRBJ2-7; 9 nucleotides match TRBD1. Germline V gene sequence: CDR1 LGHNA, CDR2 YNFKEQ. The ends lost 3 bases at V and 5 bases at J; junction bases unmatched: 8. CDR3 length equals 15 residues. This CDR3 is CASSQAQDRGDEQYF. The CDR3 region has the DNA TGTGCCAGCAGCCAGGCGCAGGACAGGGGTGACGAGCAGTACTTC.

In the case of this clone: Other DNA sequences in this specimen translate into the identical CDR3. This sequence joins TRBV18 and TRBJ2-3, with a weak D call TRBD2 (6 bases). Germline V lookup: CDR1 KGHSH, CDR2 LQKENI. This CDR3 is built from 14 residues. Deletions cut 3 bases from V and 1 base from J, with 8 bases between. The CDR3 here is CASSPRRGTDTQYF. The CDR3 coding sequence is TGTGCCAGCTCACCTCGGAGGGGCACAGATACGCAGTATTTT.

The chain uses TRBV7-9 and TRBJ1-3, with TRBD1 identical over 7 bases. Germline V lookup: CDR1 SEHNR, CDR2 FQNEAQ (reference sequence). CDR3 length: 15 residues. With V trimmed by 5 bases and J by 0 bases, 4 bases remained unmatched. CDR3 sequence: CASSQGTVSGNTIYF. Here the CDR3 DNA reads TGTGCCAGCAGCCAAGGGACAGTCTCTGGAAACACCATATATTTT.

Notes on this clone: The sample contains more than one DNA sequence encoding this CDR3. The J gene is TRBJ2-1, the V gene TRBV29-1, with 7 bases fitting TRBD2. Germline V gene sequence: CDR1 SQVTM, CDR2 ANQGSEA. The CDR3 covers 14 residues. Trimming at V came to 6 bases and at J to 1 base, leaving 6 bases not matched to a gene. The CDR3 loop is CSVQRDRSYNEQFF. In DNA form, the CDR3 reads TGCAGCGTCCAGCGGGATAGGTCCTACAATGAGCAGTTCTTC.

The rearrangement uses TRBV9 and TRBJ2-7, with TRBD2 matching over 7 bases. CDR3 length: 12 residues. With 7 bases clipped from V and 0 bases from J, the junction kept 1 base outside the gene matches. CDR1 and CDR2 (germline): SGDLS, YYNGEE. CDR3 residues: CASGRASYEQYF. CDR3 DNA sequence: TGTGCCAGCGGGAGGGCCTCCTACGAGCAGTACTTC.

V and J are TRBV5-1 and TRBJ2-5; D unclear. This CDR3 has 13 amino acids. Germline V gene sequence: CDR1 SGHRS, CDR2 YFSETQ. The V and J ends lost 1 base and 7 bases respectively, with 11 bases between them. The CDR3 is CASSLWGSGTQYF. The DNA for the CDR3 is TGCGCCAGCAGCTTGTGGGGTAGTGGGACCCAGTACTTC.

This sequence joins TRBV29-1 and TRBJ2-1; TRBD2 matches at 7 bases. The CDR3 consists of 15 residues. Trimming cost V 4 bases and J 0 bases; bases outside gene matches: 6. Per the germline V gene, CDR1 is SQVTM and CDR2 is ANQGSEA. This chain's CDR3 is CSVGVKRGSYNEQFF. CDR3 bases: TGCAGCGTTGGGGTAAAGCGGGGCTCCTACAATGAGCAGTTCTTC.

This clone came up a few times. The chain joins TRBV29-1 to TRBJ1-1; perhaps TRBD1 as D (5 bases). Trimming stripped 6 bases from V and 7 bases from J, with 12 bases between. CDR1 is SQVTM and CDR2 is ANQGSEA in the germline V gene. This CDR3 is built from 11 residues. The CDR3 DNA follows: TGCAGCGTGCGGCACAGGATTGAAGCTTTCTTT. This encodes CSVRHRIEAFF.

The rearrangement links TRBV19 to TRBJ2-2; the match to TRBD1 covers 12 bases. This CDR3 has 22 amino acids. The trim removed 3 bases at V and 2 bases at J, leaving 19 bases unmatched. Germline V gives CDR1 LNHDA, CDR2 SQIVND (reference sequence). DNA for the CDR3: TGTGCCAGTAGTATTCGTTTGTTAAGTCCCGGGACAGGGGGCGGTAACACCGGGGAGCTGTTTTTT. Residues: CASSIRLLSPGTGGGNTGELFF.

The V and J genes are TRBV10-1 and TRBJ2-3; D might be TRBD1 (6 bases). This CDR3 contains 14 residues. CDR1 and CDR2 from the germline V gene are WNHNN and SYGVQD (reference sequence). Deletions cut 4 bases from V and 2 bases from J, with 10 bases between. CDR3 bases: TGCGCCAGCAGTGGCGGACAGTCCACAGATACGCAGTATTTT. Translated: CASSGGQSTDTQYF.

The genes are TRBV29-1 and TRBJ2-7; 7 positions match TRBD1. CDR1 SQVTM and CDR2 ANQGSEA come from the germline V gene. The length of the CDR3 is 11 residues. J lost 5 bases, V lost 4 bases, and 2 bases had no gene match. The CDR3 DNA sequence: TGCAGCGTTGCTACAGGGGACGAGCAGTACTTC. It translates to CSVATGDEQYF.

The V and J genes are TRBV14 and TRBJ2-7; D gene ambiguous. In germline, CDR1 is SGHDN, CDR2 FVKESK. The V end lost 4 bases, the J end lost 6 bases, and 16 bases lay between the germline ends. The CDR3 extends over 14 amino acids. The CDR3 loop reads CASSREAEQSEQYF. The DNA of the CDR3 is TGTGCCAGCAGCCGGGAAGCCGAACAGTCCGAGCAGTACTTC. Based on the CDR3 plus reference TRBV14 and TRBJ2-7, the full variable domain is EAGVTQFPSHSVIEKGQTVTLRCDPISGHDNLYWYRRVMGKEIKFLLHFVKESKQDESGMPNNRFLAERTGGTYSTLKVQPAELEDSGVYFCASSREAEQSEQYFGPGTRLTVT.

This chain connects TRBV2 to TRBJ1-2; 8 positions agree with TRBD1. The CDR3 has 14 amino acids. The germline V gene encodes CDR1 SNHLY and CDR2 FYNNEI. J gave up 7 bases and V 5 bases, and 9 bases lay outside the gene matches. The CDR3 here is CASSPRQGPRGYTF. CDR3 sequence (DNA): TGTGCCAGCAGTCCGAGACAGGGGCCGCGTGGCTACACCTTC.

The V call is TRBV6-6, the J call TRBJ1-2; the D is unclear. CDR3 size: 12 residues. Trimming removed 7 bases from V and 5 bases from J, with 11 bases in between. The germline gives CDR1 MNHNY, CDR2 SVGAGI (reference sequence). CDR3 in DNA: TGTGCCAGCAAAACCCTTCATTATGGCTACACCTTC. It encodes CASKTLHYGYTF.

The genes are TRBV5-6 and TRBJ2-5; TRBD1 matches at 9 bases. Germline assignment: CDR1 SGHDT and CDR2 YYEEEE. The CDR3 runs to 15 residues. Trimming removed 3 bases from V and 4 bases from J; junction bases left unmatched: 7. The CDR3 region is CASSSQGAKRETQYF. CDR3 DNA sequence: TGTGCCAGCAGCTCACAGGGGGCGAAGCGAGAGACCCAGTACTTC. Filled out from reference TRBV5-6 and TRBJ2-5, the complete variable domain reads DAGVTQSPTHLIKTRGQQVTLRCSPKSGHDTVSWYQQALGQGPQFIFQYYEEEERQRGNFPDRFSGHQFPNYSSELNVNALLLGDSALYLCASSSQGAKRETQYFGPGTRLLVL.

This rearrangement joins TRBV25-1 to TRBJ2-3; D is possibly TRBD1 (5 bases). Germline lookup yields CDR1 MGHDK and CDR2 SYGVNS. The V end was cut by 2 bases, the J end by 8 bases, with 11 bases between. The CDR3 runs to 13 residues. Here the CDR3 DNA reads TGTGCCAGCAGTGAAGGGGCAGCAGCTACGCAGTATTTT. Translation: CASSEGAAATQYF.

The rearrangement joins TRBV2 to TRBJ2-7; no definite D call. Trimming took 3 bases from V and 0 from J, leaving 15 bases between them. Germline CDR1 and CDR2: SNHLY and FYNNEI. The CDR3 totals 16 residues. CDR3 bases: TGTGCCAGCAGTGATCGTCCAGGACGTAGCTCCTACGAGCAGTACTTC. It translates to CASSDRPGRSSYEQYF.

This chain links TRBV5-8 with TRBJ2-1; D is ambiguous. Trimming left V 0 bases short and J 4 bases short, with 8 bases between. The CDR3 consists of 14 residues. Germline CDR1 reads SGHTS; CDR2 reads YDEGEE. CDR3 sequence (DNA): TGTGCCAGCAGCTTGGCCCCGAGATACAATGAGCAGTTCTTC. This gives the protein CASSLAPRYNEQFF. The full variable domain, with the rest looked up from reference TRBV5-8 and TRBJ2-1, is EAGVTQSPTHLIKTRGQQATLRCSPISGHTSVYWYQQALGLGLQFLLWYDEGEERNRGNFPPRFSGRQFPNYSSELNVNALELEDSALYLCASSLAPRYNEQFFGPGTRLTVL.